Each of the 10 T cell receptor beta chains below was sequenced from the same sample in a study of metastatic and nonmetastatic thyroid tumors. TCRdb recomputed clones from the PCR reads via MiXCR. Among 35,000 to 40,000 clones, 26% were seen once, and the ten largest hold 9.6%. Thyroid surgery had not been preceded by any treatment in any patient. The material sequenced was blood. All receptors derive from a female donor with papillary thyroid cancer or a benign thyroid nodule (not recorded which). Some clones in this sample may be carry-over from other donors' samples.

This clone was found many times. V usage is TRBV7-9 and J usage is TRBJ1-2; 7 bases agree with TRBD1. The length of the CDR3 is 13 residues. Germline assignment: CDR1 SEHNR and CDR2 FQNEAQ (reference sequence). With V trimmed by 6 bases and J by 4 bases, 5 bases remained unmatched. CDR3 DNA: TGTGCCAGCAGATACCGGGACAGCTATGGCTACACCTTC. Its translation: CASRYRDSYGYTF. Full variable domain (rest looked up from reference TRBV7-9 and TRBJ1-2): DTGVSQNPRHKITKRGQNVTFRCDPISEHNRLYWYRQTLGQGPEFLTYFQNEAQLEKSRLLSDRFSAERPKGSFSTLEIQRTEQGDSAMYLCASRYRDSYGYTFGSGTRLTVV.

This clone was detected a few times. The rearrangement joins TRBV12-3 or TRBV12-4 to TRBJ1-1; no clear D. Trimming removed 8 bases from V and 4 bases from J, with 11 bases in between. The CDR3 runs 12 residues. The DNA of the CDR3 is TGTGCCAGCGGGAAATCGGGCACTGAAGCTTTCTTT. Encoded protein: CASGKSGTEAFF.

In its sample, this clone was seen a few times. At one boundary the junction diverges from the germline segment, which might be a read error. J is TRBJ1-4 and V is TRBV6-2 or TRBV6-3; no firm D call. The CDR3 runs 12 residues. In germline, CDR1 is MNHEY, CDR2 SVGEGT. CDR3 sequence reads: CARSYWPEKLFF. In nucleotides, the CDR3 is TGTGCCAGAAGTTACTGGCCGGAAAAACTGTTTTTT.

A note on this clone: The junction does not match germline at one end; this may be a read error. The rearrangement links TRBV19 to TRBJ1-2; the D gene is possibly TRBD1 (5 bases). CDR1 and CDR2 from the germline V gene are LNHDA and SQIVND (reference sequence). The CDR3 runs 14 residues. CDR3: CASSMGTAGYGYTF. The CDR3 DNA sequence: TGTGCCAGTAGTATGGGGACTGCTGGATATGGCTACACCTTT.

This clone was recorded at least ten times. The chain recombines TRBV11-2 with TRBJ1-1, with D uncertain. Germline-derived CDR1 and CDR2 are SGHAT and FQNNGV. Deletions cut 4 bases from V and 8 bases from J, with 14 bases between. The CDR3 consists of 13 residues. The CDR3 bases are TGTGCCAGCAGCTCCGGGCTGGGTAGGGAAGCTTTCTTT. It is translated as CASSSGLGREAFF.

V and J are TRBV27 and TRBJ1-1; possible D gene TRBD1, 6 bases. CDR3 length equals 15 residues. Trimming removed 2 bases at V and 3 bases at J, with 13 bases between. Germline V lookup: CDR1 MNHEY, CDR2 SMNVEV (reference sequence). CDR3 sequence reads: CASSLSPNRDTEAFF. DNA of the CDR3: TGTGCCAGCAGTTTAAGCCCTAACAGGGACACTGAAGCTTTCTTT.

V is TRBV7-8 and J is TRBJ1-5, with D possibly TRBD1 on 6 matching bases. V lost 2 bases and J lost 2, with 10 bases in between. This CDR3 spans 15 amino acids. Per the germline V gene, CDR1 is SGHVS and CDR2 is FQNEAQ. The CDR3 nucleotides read TGTGCCAGCAGCTTACAGGGGACTCGCAATCAGCCCCAGCATTTT. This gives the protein CASSLQGTRNQPQHF.

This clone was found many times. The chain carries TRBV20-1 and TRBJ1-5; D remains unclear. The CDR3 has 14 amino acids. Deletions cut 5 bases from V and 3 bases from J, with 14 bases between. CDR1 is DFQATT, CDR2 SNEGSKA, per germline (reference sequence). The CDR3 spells CSADPRRDNQPQHF. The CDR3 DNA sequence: TGCAGTGCTGACCCCAGGAGGGACAATCAGCCCCAGCATTTT.

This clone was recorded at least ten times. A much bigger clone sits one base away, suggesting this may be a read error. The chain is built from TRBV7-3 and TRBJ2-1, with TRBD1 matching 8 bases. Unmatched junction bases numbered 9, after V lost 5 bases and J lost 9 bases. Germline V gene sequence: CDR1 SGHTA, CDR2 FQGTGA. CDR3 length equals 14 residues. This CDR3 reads CASSSSGTGSEQFF. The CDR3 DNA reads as TGTGCCAGCAGCAGCTCCGGGACAGGTAGTGAGCAGTTCTTC.

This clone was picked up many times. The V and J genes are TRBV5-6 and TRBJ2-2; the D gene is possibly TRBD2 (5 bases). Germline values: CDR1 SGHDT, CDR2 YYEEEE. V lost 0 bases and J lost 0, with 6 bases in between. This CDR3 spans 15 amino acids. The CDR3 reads CASSLDGTNTGELFF. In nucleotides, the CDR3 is TGTGCCAGCAGCTTGGACGGGACGAACACCGGGGAGCTGTTTTTT.